Each of the 5 T cell receptor beta chains below was sequenced from the same sample in a study of neoadjuvant anti-PD-1 for oral cavity cancer. Repertoires were generated with immunoSEQ multiplex PCR, while TCRdb's copy carries only in-frame clones and drops some. The sample records about 10,000 clones, 50% to 70% being singletons. Time point of the sample: after neoadjuvant nivolumab, at surgical resection. Here the sequenced sample was tumor tissue, taken after nivolumab (anti-PD-1) treatment. The source of these receptors is a person between 40 and 79 years old with oral cavity squamous cell carcinoma.

The CDR3 sequence: CASSWDFQARDTQYF. CDR3 DNA sequence: TGTGCCAGCAGTTGGGACTTCCAGGCGCGAGATACGCAGTATTTT. V usage is TRBV27 and J usage is TRBJ2-3, with D possibly matching TRBD2 (6 bases). V was pared by 4 bases and J by 5 bases, with 16 bases between. There are 15 residues in the CDR3. Germline CDR1 MNHEY, CDR2 SMNVEV (reference sequence).

The V gene is TRBV11-2, the J gene TRBJ2-5, with D possibly TRBD1 on 5 matching bases. Germline loops: CDR1 SGHAT, CDR2 FQNNGV. The CDR3 contains 14 residues. Trimming took 0 bases from V and 5 from J, leaving 10 bases between them. The CDR3: CASSLEQGSETQYF. CDR3 in DNA: TGTGCCAGCAGCTTAGAGCAGGGATCGGAGACCCAGTACTTC.

This chain links TRBV10-1 with TRBJ2-5, with D possibly being TRBD2 (5 bases). Per the germline V gene, CDR1 is WNHNN and CDR2 is SYGVQD (reference sequence). The ends were cut back, 2 bases at V and 7 bases at J, with 11 bases in the middle. CDR3 length: 13 amino acids. The CDR3 sequence is CASSERERGTQYF. The CDR3, as DNA: TGCGCCAGCAGTGAGAGGGAGCGCGGGACCCAGTACTTC.

Only one count was recorded for this clone. The chain combines TRBV27 with TRBJ2-5, with unresolved D. V was shortened by 5 bases and J by 7 bases, with 17 bases between the two germline ends. Germline-derived CDR1 and CDR2 are MNHEY and SMNVEV (reference sequence). The CDR3 has 14 amino acids. The CDR3 is CASSPRFHLGTQYF. The DNA for the CDR3 is TGTGCCAGCAGTCCCCGGTTCCATCTGGGGACCCAGTACTTC.

CDR3 sequence: CASSTKGLKETQYF. The CDR3 DNA reads TGTGCCAGCAGTACCAAGGGGCTAAAAGAGACCCAGTACTTC. This rearrangement joins TRBV7-7 to TRBJ2-5, with TRBD1 as a possible D gene (5 bases). Trimming left V 6 bases short and J 3 bases short, with 14 bases between. The V gene's germline CDR1 is SSHAT and CDR2 FNYEAQ (reference sequence). The CDR3 is made up of 14 amino acids.